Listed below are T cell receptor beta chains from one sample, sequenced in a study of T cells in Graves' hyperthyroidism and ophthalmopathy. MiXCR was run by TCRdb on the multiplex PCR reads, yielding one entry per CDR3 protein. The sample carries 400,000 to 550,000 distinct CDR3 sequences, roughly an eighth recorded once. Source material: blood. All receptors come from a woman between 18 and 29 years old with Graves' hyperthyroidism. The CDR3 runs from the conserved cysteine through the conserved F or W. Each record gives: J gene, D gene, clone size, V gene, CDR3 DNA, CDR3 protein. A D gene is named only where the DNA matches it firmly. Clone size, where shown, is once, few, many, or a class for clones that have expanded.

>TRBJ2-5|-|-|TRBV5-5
TGTGCCAGCAGCTTTCCTCAGGGTACAGAGACCCAGTACTTC
CASSFPQGTETQYF
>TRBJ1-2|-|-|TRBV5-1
TGCGCCAGCAGCCCGCCCCGAGCAGGCTCAGGGGGCTACACCTTC
CASSPPRAGSGGYTF
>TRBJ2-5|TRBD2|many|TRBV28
TGTGCCAGCGTAGCGGGACGGTACCAAGAGACCCAGTACTTC
CASVAGRYQETQYF
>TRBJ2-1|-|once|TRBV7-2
TGTGCCAGCAGCTCAAGGACCACCAGCTCCTACAATGAGCAGTTCTTC
CASSSRTTSSYNEQFF
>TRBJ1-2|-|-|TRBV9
TGTGCCAGCAGCGTAGCTACGTCAAGTAACTATGGCTACACCTTC
CASSVATSSNYGYTF
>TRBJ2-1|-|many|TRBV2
TGTGCCAGCAGTGAAACGACAGAAGACTACAATGAGCAGTTCTTC
CASSETTEDYNEQFF
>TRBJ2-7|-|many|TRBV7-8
TGTGCCAGCAGTCCCAGGCGTCCTTCCGGCGAGCAGTACTTC
CASSPRRPSGEQYF
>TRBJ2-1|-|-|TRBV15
TGTGCCACCAGCAGAGATAGCGACCCCTACAATGAGCAGTTCTTC
CATSRDSDPYNEQFF
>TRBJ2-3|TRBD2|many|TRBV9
TGTGCCAGCAGAGGGACCGGGGGGGATACGCAGTATTTT
CASRGTGGDTQYF
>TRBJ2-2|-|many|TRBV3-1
TGTGCCAGCAGCCAAGCAAGTAGGAGGGGTAACACCGGGGAGCTGTTTTTT
CASSQASRRGNTGELFF
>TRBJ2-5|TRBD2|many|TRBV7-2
TGTGCCAGCAGCCCGACACTAGCGGGAGGTGAGACCCAGTACTTC
CASSPTLAGGETQYF
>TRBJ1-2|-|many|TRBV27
TGTGCCAGCAGTTTATTAGGGAAAAGTGGCTACACCTTC
CASSLLGKSGYTF
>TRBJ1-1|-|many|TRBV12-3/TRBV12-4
TGTGCCAGCAGAACACGGGCGGCAGGGCACACTGAAGCTTTCTTT
CASRTRAAGHTEAFF
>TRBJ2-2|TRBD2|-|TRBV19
TGTGCCATCGGAACTAGCGGGAGTGTCACCGGGGAGCTGTTTTTT
CAIGTSGSVTGELFF
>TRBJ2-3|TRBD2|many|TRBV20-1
TGCAGTGCTGAGCGGGACCCAGGTGGGGATACGCAGTATTTT
CSAERDPGGDTQYF
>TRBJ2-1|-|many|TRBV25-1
TGTGCCAGCAGTGCAGAATACAATGAGCAGTTCTTC
CASSAEYNEQFF
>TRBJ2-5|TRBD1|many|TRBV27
TGTGCCAGCAGCCCCTTCACAGGGGTCGAGACCCAGTACTTC
CASSPFTGVETQYF
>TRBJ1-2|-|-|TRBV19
TGTGCCAGTAGTTTCGCCGGGACAATAGGTTCTGGCTACACCTTC
CASSFAGTIGSGYTF
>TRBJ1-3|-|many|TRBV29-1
TGCAGCGTTGTGGAGGGGACCCTATCTGGAAACACCATATATTTT
CSVVEGTLSGNTIYF
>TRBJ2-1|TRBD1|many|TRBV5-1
TGCGCCAGCAGGGACAGGGGTGACAATGAGCAGTTCTTC
CASRDRGDNEQFF
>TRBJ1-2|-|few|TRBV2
TGTGCCAGCAGCTTCTTCTCCAGAAACTATGGCTACACCTTC
CASSFFSRNYGYTF
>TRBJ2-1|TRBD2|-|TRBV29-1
TGCAGCGTGGCCGGGACTAGCGGGGTGTACAATGAGCAGTTCTTC
CSVAGTSGVYNEQFF
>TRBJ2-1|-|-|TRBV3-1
TGTGCCAGCAGCCAAGGGCTCCTAGTCTTCTTC
CASSQGLLVFF
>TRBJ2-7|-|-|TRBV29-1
TGCAGCGTTGAGAGGGGGGTCCACGAGCAGTACTTC
CSVERGVHEQYF
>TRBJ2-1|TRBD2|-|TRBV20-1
TGCAGTGCTATGGCCGTGGGAGGGGCAGAGCAGTTCTTC
CSAMAVGGAEQFF
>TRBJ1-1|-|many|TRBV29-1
TGCAGCGTTGCAATGAACACTGAAGCTTTCTTT
CSVAMNTEAFF
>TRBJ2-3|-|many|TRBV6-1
TGTGCCAGCAGTGAAGCGCTTCGAATCGGCGTGGATACGCAGTATTTT
CASSEALRIGVDTQYF
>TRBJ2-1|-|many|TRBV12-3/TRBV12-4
TGTGCCAGCAGTTCCACCTCTAGGGGAACCTACAATGAGCAGTTCTTC
CASSSTSRGTYNEQFF
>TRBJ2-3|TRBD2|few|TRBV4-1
TGCGCCAGCAGCCAACTGACTAGCGAGGATACGCAGTATTTT
CASSQLTSEDTQYF
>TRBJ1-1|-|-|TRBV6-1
TGTGCCAGCAGTGTGATGAGGGGCACTGAAGCTTTCTTT
CASSVMRGTEAFF
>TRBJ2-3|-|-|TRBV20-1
TGCAGTGCTAGACCCCCGGCCCAGACTAGCACAGATACGCAGTATTTT
CSARPPAQTSTDTQYF
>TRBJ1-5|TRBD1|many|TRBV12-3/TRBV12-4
TGTGCCAGCAGTTTGGGGGCAGGGGGGACAAATCAGCCCCAGCATTTT
CASSLGAGGTNQPQHF
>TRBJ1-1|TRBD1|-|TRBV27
TGTGCCAGCAGTTTAGAACAGGGGGGGGGGAACACTGAAGCTTTCTTT
CASSLEQGGGNTEAFF
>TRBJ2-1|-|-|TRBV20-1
TGCAGTGCTAGAAGTGGAGGTTGGAGCAATGAGCAGTTCTTC
CSARSGGWSNEQFF
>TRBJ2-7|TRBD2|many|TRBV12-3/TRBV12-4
TGTGCCAGCAGTCCTCTAGCGGGAGTTTATCTTTACGAGCAGTACTTC
CASSPLAGVYLYEQYF